This T cell receptor beta chain was sequenced during a study of T cell responses to AZD1222 COVID-19 vaccine. This clone is a singleton in its sample. Its cognate antigen is unknown. Between the trimmed V and J ends, which lost 5 bases and 15 bases, there was a span of 14 bases. The CDR3 has 12 residues. Germline values: CDR1 MNHEY, CDR2 SVGEGT. This table comes from immunoSEQ multiplex PCR, and its TCRdb copy is limited to in-frame clones, with some not included. Of around 100,000 clones in the sample, more than 75% were seen once. Regarding the study as a whole: Females outnumbered males among donors, who were mostly white British; clonal diversity was possibly underestimated. A rise in Spike-specific TCR breadth and depth followed two AZD1222 doses. The peak T cell response came first, and repertoires were sampled only after it. Spike-spanning, vaccine-associated CD4 TCRs were dominant at 160-218 and 743-854.

The sample consisted of peripheral blood, taken on day 0 of MenACWY control vaccination. The rearrangement joins TRBV6-2 or TRBV6-3 to TRBJ1-6; D possibly corresponds to TRBD1 (6 bases). The origin of this receptor is an adult in good health. The CDR3 DNA reads TGTGCCAGCAGTCCCTTAAGGGGGGACCTCCACTTT. Its protein is CASSPLRGDLHF.